The clone carrying this T cell receptor beta chain was picked up a small number of times. Its antigen is undetermined. These data originate in a study of T cells after yellow fever vaccination. Study conclusions and caveats: After the booster, 96% of CD4 and around nine tenths of CD8 primary-response clones were re-detected. Peak timing came faster in the weaker secondary response, day 5 versus 15.

They built TCR cDNA with 5'RACE template switching, a step that put in a universal primer site and UMIs. TCRdb reprocessed the 5' RACE reads with MiXCR, giving one entry per CDR3 protein. The top ten hold about 3.3% of the sample, which has fewer than 400,000 distinct CDR3 sequences, about 10% seen once. This receptor was identified in a man younger than 35 who received the YFV17D yellow fever vaccine. The sample was CD4+ T cells sorted from PBMCs, taken 45 days after the yellow fever booster vaccination.

CDR3 protein: CAAGGSGALYGYTF. CDR3 bases: TGTGCTGCGGGGGGAAGTGGAGCCCTCTATGGCTACACCTTC. The V gene is TRBV6-2 or TRBV6-3, the J gene TRBJ1-2; possible D gene TRBD1, 5 bases. Germline-derived CDR1 and CDR2 are MNHEY and SVGEGT. CDR3 length: 14 amino acids.